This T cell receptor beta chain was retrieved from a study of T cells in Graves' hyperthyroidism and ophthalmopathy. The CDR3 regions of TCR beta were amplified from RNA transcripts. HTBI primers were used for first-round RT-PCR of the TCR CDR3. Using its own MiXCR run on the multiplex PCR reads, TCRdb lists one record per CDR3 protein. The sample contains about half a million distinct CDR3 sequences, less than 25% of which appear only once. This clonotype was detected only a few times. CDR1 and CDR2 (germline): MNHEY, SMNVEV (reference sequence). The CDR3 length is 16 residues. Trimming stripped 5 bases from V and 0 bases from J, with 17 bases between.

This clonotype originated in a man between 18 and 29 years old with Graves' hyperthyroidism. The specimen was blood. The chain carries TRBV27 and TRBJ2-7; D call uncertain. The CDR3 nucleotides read TGTGCCAGCAGTACCGGGTTTTCTGCCACCTCCTACGAGCAGTACTTC. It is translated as CASSTGFSATSYEQYF.